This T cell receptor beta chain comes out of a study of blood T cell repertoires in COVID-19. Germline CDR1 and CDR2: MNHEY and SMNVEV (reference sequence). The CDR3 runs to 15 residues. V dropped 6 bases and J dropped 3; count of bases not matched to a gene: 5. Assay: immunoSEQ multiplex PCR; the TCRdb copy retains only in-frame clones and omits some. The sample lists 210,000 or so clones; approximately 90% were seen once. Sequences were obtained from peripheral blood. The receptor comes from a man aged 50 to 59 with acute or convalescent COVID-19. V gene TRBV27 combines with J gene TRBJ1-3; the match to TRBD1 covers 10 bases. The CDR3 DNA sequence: TGTGCCAGCAGACCGGACAGGGGGAGTGGAAACACCATATATTTT. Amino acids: CASRPDRGSGNTIYF.